The clone carrying this T cell receptor beta chain was picked up a small number of times. These data belong to a study of blood T cell repertoires in COVID-19. Overall study context: Specimens from acute and convalescent COVID-19 originated in the United States, Italy and Spain. The cDNA or gDNA used as material had been derived from T cells, B-cell-depleted T cells, or PBMCs.

Methods used by the authors: Reference gene primer amplification yielded estimated nucleated cell counts. Some clones are missing from TCRdb's copy, which holds only in-frame ones; the method was immunoSEQ multiplex PCR. D and trimming were read from the DNA, whereas the V and J calls and clone size are those reported in that table. The sample comprises tens of thousands of clones, 75% to 85% of which are singletons, and 9.5% to 15% rests with the top ten. V gave up 3 bases and J gave up 6 bases; unmatched junction bases: 5. The CDR3 spans 14 residues. Germline V gene sequence: CDR1 LNHDA, CDR2 SQIVND (reference sequence).

The TCR was taken from a human donor in a cohort sampled during active COVID-19. Specimen: peripheral blood. The V call is TRBV19, the J call TRBJ2-7, with 10 positions matching TRBD1. The CDR3 DNA sequence: TGTGCCAGTAGTATGACAGGGGGCACGGGCGAGCAGTACTTC. Its translation: CASSMTGGTGEQYF. Variable domain in full (rest from reference TRBV19 and TRBJ2-7): DGGITQSPKYLFRKEGQNVTLSCEQNLNHDAMYWYRQDPGQGLRLIYYSQIVNDFQKGDIAEGYSVSREKKESFPLTVTSAQKNPTAFYLCASSMTGGTGEQYFGPGTRLTVT.